A selection of T cell receptor beta chains follows, all from one sample in a study of beta chain features in type 1 diabetes. Some clones are missing from TCRdb's copy, which holds only in-frame ones; the method was immunoSEQ multiplex PCR. Counted here are more than 100,000 clones, approximately 16% occurring once; the ten biggest clones make up less than 3%. Sequences were obtained from central memory CD4+ T cells from blood. All receptors derive from a man younger than 40 with type 1 diabetes. Both conserved end residues are part of each CDR3. D genes are given only for firm matches. Rows may omit the clone size; those that give it use once, few, many or a size class.

few	TRBD2	TRBV10-3	TRBJ2-1	CAISETSGGAGSSEQFF
NA	TRBD2	TRBV4-3	TRBJ2-2	CASSQDRGSGSTGELFF
NA	NA	TRBV10-1	TRBJ2-7	CASSENVGSYEQYF
NA	NA	TRBV27	TRBJ2-7	CASSPNLRDSRPYEQYF
few	TRBD2	TRBV13	TRBJ2-3	CASSLRTSGGTDTQYF
many	NA	TRBV4-1	TRBJ1-4	CASSQGEKLFF
few	NA	TRBV5-5	TRBJ2-1	CASSLEYHNEQFF
few	NA	TRBV6-5	TRBJ2-3	CASSPQRGTDTQYF
many	NA	TRBV10-3	TRBJ1-1	CAISGNQPVTEAFF
NA	TRBD1	TRBV10-3	TRBJ2-7	CAIRGQGDYYEQYF
NA	NA	TRBV14	TRBJ2-1	CASSLIDGPHNEQFF
few	NA	TRBV29-1	TRBJ2-5	CSGRLGETQYF
few	NA	TRBV5-1	TRBJ1-1	CASRWDTHTEAFF
NA	NA	TRBV18	TRBJ1-2	CASSPNRDLYGYTF
few	TRBD1	TRBV18	TRBJ1-2	CASSPPGQDIGYTF
few	TRBD2	TRBV23-1	TRBJ2-4	CASTRRGSTKNIQYF
NA	TRBD1	TRBV23-1	TRBJ1-5	CASLGQTLLGHF
once	NA	TRBV9	TRBJ1-3	CASSVTGNYGNTIYF
few	NA	TRBV7-3	TRBJ2-1	CASSRTESSYNEQFF
few	TRBD1	TRBV18	TRBJ1-1	CASSPLGTGTNTEAFF
few	TRBD1	TRBV4-2	TRBJ1-5	CASSQGQGEQPQHF
NA	NA	TRBV4-2	TRBJ2-5	CASSQDLGRTQYF
NA	NA	TRBV30	TRBJ2-3	CAWRPKPTDTQYF
NA	NA	TRBV25-1	TRBJ1-4	CASSEAVGSTEKLFF
few	TRBD1	TRBV10-3	TRBJ2-3	CAISEQGAADTQYF
NA	NA	TRBV30	TRBJ2-5	CAWSVKGVETQYF
few	NA	TRBV7-2	TRBJ2-3	CASSPVSGLNTDTQYF
few	NA	TRBV2	TRBJ1-5	CASSEGSGQPQHF
few	NA	TRBV20-1	TRBJ1-1	CSAHYTEAFF
NA	NA	TRBV7-3	TRBJ1-1	CASSLGANTEAFF
many	NA	TRBV18	TRBJ2-7	CASSPTGLLVHEQYF
NA	TRBD1	TRBV28	TRBJ1-3	CASSTTGTVRDTIYF